This is a list of T cell receptor beta chains from one sample in a study of CD8 T cells in Susac syndrome. TCRdb passed the immunoSEQ multiplex PCR reads through MiXCR, listing each CDR3 protein once. The sample holds some 300,000 distinct CDR3 sequences, 65% to 90% seen once. The material sequenced was CD8+ T cells from PBMCs. Source of these receptors: a human donor with multiple sclerosis. Each CDR3 is given with its conserved first and last residue. The D gene is left open where the match is weak. Part of the rows lack a size; the others show once, few, many or a class for expanded clones.

TRBD1 NA TRBJ2-3 TRBV7-9 TGTGCCAGCAGCTCGGTCGGACAGGGATTAGATACGCAGTATTTT CASSSVGQGLDTQYF
NA NA TRBJ2-1 TRBV6-1 TGTGCCAGCAGCCCAAGTGGGTCACCCAATGAGCAGTTCTTC CASSPSGSPNEQFF
TRBD1 NA TRBJ1-1 TRBV20-1 TGCAGTGCTAGAGCCGCGACAGGGGGGTCCACTGAAGCTTTCTTT CSARAATGGSTEAFF
TRBD2 NA TRBJ2-1 TRBV4-3 TGCGCCAGCAGCCAAGGAGCGGGGATGAGTAATGAGCAGTTCTTC CASSQGAGMSNEQFF
TRBD1 NA TRBJ2-7 TRBV6-5 TGTGCCAGCAGTTACGGCAGGGACAGGGGGCGCGTGAGTGGCTACGAGCAGTACTTC CASSYGRDRGRVSGYEQYF
NA NA TRBJ2-2 TRBV16 TGTGCCAGCAGCCACGACGTCTCTAACAGTGCCGGGGAGCTGTTTTTT CASSHDVSNSAGELFF
NA NA TRBJ2-2 TRBV25-1 TGTGCCAGCAGTGCCGGGACCGGGGAGCTGTTTTTT CASSAGTGELFF
TRBD2 NA TRBJ2-1 TRBV30 TGTGCCCTGGAAGGTCGGATAGCGGGAGTAGGCAATGAGCAGTTCTTC CALEGRIAGVGNEQFF
TRBD2 NA TRBJ2-3 TRBV12-3/TRBV12-4 TGTGCCAGCAGGGTGACTAGCGGGGGCACAGATACGCAGTATTTT CASRVTSGGTDTQYF
TRBD2 NA TRBJ2-3 TRBV28 TGTGCCAGCAGTTTGCGCGGACTAGCGGAGGCGCCAGATACGCAGTATTTT CASSLRGLAEAPDTQYF
TRBD1 NA TRBJ2-1 TRBV6-2/TRBV6-3 TGTGCCAGCAGCTACCCGGACAGGGCGGGCTACAATGAGCAGTTCTTC CASSYPDRAGYNEQFF
TRBD1 NA TRBJ2-7 TRBV5-1 TGCGCCAGCAGCTTGTGGGGGACAGGGGCCGACGAGCAGTACTTC CASSLWGTGADEQYF
NA few TRBJ2-1 TRBV6-2/TRBV6-3 TGTGCCAGCAGTTACGGGGAAAGGAATGAGCAGTTCTTC CASSYGERNEQFF
NA NA TRBJ1-3 TRBV2 TGTGCCAGCCCGCGTGAAAACACCATATATTTT CASPRENTIYF
NA NA TRBJ2-2 TRBV7-6 TGTGCCAGCAGGTTTTCCCCTCCTCTAGCAGAGAACACCGGGGAGCTGTTTTTT CASRFSPPLAENTGELFF
TRBD2 NA TRBJ2-1 TRBV7-9 TGTGCCAGCAGCTTAGCGCCCGCGGGACTAGCGGAGCAGTTCTTC CASSLAPAGLAEQFF
TRBD1 NA TRBJ1-2 TRBV29-1 TGCAGCGTTTTGACAGGGGGCGTCTATGGCTACACCTTC CSVLTGGVYGYTF
NA NA TRBJ2-3 TRBV9 TGTGCCAGCAGCGTACGGCAGGGGAGCACAGATACGCAGTATTTT CASSVRQGSTDTQYF
NA once TRBJ2-1 TRBV12-3/TRBV12-4 TGTGCCAGCAGTTTAAGATGGGGGAATGAGCAGTTCTTC CASSLRWGNEQFF
NA few TRBJ2-7 TRBV2 TGTGCCAGCAGTTCGACAGCCTCCTACGAGCAGTACTTC CASSSTASYEQYF
TRBD1 NA TRBJ1-1 TRBV29-1 TGCAGCGGGGTGGGGACAGGGGGTCCTGAAGCTTTCTTT CSGVGTGGPEAFF
NA NA TRBJ2-7 TRBV20-1 TGCAGTGCTGACCATCAAAAGGGCTACGAGCAGTACTTC CSADHQKGYEQYF
NA few TRBJ1-4 TRBV4-1 TGCGCCAGCAGCGTTTGGGGGAACTCTAATGAAAAACTGTTTTTT CASSVWGNSNEKLFF
NA NA TRBJ2-1 TRBV30 TGTGCCCGGAGTGAGGGGCGAGGCTCCTACAATGAGCAGTTCTTC CARSEGRGSYNEQFF
NA NA TRBJ2-7 TRBV5-5 TGTGCCAGCAGCCCAAGAGGGCAGGGTAAAACCTACGAGCAGTACTTC CASSPRGQGKTYEQYF
NA NA TRBJ2-2 TRBV30 TGTGCCTGGAGTCTCATGGCCGGGGAGCTGTTTTTT CAWSLMAGELFF
TRBD1 NA TRBJ1-2 TRBV3-1 TGTGCCAGCAGCCAAGATCTAGGGGGCTGGGGCTACACCTTC CASSQDLGGWGYTF
NA NA TRBJ2-3 TRBV29-1 TGCAGCGTTGAAGGAACCCGTTCCACAGATACGCAGTATTTT CSVEGTRSTDTQYF
NA NA TRBJ1-1 TRBV6-2/TRBV6-3 TGTGCCAGCAGTTACTCGAGGGGCCAGGCCATGAACACTGAAGCTTTCTTT CASSYSRGQAMNTEAFF
TRBD1 NA TRBJ2-2 TRBV6-1 TGTGCCAGCAGTGTGCGCGGGACAGGGGACACCGGGGAGCTGTTTTTT CASSVRGTGDTGELFF
TRBD1 NA TRBJ1-1 TRBV20-1 TGCAGTGCCAGACAGGGTAGGGCTGAAGCTTTCTTT CSARQGRAEAFF
NA few TRBJ2-2 TRBV6-1 TGTGCCAGCAGCCCAATCCAGGGCGCCGGGGAGCTGTTTTTT CASSPIQGAGELFF
NA NA TRBJ2-1 TRBV12-3/TRBV12-4 TGTGCCAGCAGTGGAGGAATTGAGCAGTTCTTC CASSGGIEQFF
TRBD2 NA TRBJ2-7 TRBV7-9 TGTGCCAGCACCGTAGCGGGAGAAATGGCCTACGAGCAGTACTTC CASTVAGEMAYEQYF
NA NA TRBJ2-3 TRBV6-5 TGTGCCAGCAGTCCATTCGGAGGAAATACGCAGTATTTT CASSPFGGNTQYF
TRBD2 NA TRBJ2-3 TRBV7-2 TGTGCCAGCAGCGCACCCGGGACTAGCGGCACAGATACGCAGTATTTT CASSAPGTSGTDTQYF
NA NA TRBJ1-1 TRBV19 TGTGCCAGTAGTATTTATCGTCTCACTGAAGCTTTCTTT CASSIYRLTEAFF
NA NA TRBJ2-1 TRBV6-6 TGTGCCAGCAGTTACAGGATCGATGAGCAGTTCTTC CASSYRIDEQFF